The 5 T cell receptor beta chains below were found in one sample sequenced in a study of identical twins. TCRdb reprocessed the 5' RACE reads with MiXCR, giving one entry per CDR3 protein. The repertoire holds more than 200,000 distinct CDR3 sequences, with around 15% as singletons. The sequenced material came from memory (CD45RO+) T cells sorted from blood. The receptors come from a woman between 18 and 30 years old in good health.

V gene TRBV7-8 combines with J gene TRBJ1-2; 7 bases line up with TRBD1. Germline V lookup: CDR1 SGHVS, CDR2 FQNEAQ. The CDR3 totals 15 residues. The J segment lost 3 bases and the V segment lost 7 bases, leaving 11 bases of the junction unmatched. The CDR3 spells CASNQGGVGYYGYTF. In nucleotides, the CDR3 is TGTGCCAGCAACCAGGGGGGGGTAGGGTACTATGGCTACACCTTC.

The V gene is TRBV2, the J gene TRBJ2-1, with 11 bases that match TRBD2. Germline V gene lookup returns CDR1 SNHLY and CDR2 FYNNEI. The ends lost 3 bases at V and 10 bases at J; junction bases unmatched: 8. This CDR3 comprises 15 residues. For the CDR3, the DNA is TGTGCCAGCAGTGATATTAGCGGGGGGGCGTGGGAGCAGTTCTTC. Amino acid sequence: CASSDISGGAWEQFF.

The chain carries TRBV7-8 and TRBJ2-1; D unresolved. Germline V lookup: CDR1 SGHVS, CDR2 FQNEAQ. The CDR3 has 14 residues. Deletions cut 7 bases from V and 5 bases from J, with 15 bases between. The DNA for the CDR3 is TGTGCCAGCAACACTATTTTACGTCACAATGAGCAGTTCTTC. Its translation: CASNTILRHNEQFF.

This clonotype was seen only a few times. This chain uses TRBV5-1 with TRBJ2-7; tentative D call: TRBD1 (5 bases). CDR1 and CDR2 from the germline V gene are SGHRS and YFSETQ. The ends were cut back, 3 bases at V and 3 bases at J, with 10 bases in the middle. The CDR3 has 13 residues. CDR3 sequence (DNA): TGCGCCAGCAGCTCAGGGCCGGGCTACGAGCAGTACTTC. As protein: CASSSGPGYEQYF.

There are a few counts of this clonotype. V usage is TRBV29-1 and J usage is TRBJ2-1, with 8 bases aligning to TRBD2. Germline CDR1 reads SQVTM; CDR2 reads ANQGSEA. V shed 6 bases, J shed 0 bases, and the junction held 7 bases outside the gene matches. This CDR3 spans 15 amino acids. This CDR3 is CSVLGGDSSYNEQFF. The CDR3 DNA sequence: TGCAGCGTCCTCGGGGGGGACTCCTCCTACAATGAGCAGTTCTTC.